Each of the 3 T cell receptor beta chains below was sequenced from the same sample in a study of cytomegalovirus exposure and HLA in healthy donors. TCRdb's copy holds only in-frame clones and misses some; the assay was immunoSEQ multiplex PCR. The sample carries 150,000 to 200,000 clones, 89% recorded once. The sequencing sample was made of PBMCs. These receptors were obtained from a young woman in good health and CMV-seropositive.

This rearrangement joins TRBV2 to TRBJ1-4; 9 nucleotides line up with TRBD1. This CDR3 has 16 amino acids. The junction had 9 bases not matched to a gene; V was cut back by 6 bases and J by 4 bases. Germline-derived CDR1 and CDR2 are SNHLY and FYNNEI. The CDR3 loop reads CASRLDRGKGNEKLFF. In nucleotides, the CDR3 is TGTGCCAGCAGGCTCGACAGGGGGAAGGGTAATGAAAAACTGTTTTTT.

The chain couples TRBV5-4 to TRBJ1-1; the D gene is possibly TRBD1 (6 bases). The CDR3 totals 13 residues. The ends were cut back, 4 bases at V and 4 bases at J, with 11 bases in the middle. Germline lookup yields CDR1 SGHNT and CDR2 YYREEE (reference sequence). The CDR3 protein is CASSQTGGTEAFF. The CDR3 DNA reads TGTGCCAGCAGCCAGACAGGAGGCACTGAAGCTTTCTTT.

The V and J genes are TRBV2 and TRBJ2-2, with 9 nucleotides matching TRBD1. V lost 7 bases, J lost 3 bases, and 9 bases stayed unmatched. Germline CDR1 is SNHLY and CDR2 is FYNNEI. The CDR3 length is 16 residues. The CDR3 sequence is CASNPDRGLHTGELFF. CDR3 DNA sequence: TGTGCCAGCAACCCGGACAGGGGTCTTCACACCGGGGAGCTGTTTTTT. Together with reference TRBV2 and TRBJ2-2, the CDR3 gives the full variable domain: EPEVTQTPSHQVTQMGQEVILRCVPISNHLYFYWYRQILGQKVEFLVSFYNNEISEKSEIFDDQFSVERPDGSNFTLKIRSTKLEDSAMYFCASNPDRGLHTGELFFGEGSRLTVL.